These 15 T cell receptor beta chains came from one sample sequenced in a study of blood T cells in healthy people across ages. For the second PCR, which ran for 7 to 11 cycles, a sample-barcoded 5' primer and a J-beta primer mix were used. TCRdb redid the calling of the 5' RACE reads with MiXCR, one entry per CDR3 protein. This table holds some 760,000 distinct CDR3 sequences, 25% found once. These data were likewise used in another study, on T cells of mothers and their children.

The source material was blood. These receptors were collected from a boy aged 5 to 17 in good health.

This clonotype was recorded at least ten times. The gene calls are TRBV4-1 and TRBJ2-1; D is uncertain. The V end lost 1 base, the J end lost 7 bases, and 8 bases lay between the germline ends. CDR1 MGHRA and CDR2 YSYEKL come from the germline V gene. This CDR3 contains 13 residues. The CDR3 nucleotides are TGCGCCAGCAGCCAAGCTCGTGGAAATGAGCAGTTCTTC. Protein sequence: CASSQARGNEQFF.

The J gene is TRBJ1-1, the V gene TRBV6-5; the D is unclear. With 5 bases removed from V and 5 bases from J, the gap between germline ends came to 15 bases. This CDR3 has 14 residues. CDR1 and CDR2 (germline): MNHEY, SVGAGI. CDR3 sequence reads: CASSPVALRTEAFF. CDR3 nucleotides: TGTGCCAGCAGTCCCGTGGCCCTAAGGACTGAAGCTTTCTTT.

The rearrangement uses TRBV9 and TRBJ1-6; 9 nucleotides agree with TRBD1. The CDR3 runs to 14 residues. Trimming took 4 bases from V and 11 from J; bases not matched to a gene: 7. CDR1 and CDR2 from the germline V gene are SGDLS and YYNGEE. CDR3: CASSLGQGVPPLHF. CDR3 coding DNA: TGTGCCAGCAGCCTGGGACAGGGAGTCCCACCCCTCCACTTT.

This clonotype was found once. This chain joins TRBV7-9 and TRBJ2-1; D might be TRBD2 (5 bases). The CDR3 extends over 15 amino acids. The germline V and J ends were trimmed by 5 bases and 6 bases, with 17 bases remaining between them. Germline CDR1 is SEHNR and CDR2 is FQNEAQ (reference sequence). The CDR3 DNA reads as TGTGCCAGCAGCAAAGAGAGGGCCACGACCAATGAGCAGTTCTTC. The encoded protein is CASSKERATTNEQFF.

This clonotype appeared a few times. The chain links TRBV7-2 to TRBJ2-3; 13 nucleotides agree with TRBD2. The length of the CDR3 is 16 residues. J gave up 2 bases and V 4 bases, and 3 bases lay outside the gene matches. Germline CDR1 and CDR2: SGHTA and FQGNSA. CDR3 coding DNA: TGTGCCAGCAGCTGGGGACTAGCGGGAAACACAGATACGCAGTATTTT. It specifies CASSWGLAGNTDTQYF.

This clonotype was counted between two and nine times. The chain joins TRBV12-3 or TRBV12-4 to TRBJ2-1; 10 bases align to TRBD1. The CDR3 has 15 residues. Trimming removed 3 bases from V and 6 bases from J; junction bases left unmatched: 5. The CDR3 region has the DNA TGTGCCAGCAGTTTTGGGGACAGGGGCCTCAATGAGCAGTTCTTC. It encodes CASSFGDRGLNEQFF.

The table lists this clonotype with a few counts. The gene calls are TRBV20-1 and TRBJ1-1; TRBD1 is a possible D gene (5 bases). Germline CDR1 is DFQATT and CDR2 is SNEGSKA (reference sequence). CDR3 size: 15 residues. Trimming took 1 base from V and 1 from J, leaving 13 bases between them. CDR3 coding DNA: TGCAGTGCTAGAGCCTACGACAGATCGAACACTGAAGCTTTCTTT. This encodes CSARAYDRSNTEAFF.

The chain recombines TRBV14 with TRBJ1-6, with D hard to call. Trimming cost V 4 bases and J 10 bases, with 14 bases left between them. The CDR3 loop spans 14 amino acids. Germline lookup yields CDR1 SGHDN and CDR2 FVKESK. In DNA form, the CDR3 reads TGTGCCAGCAGCCGCACTCCTAGGCAATCACCCCTCCACTTT. Translated: CASSRTPRQSPLHF.

V is TRBV20-1 and J is TRBJ1-2; 8 nucleotides align to TRBD1. V dropped 7 bases and J dropped 3; count of bases not matched to a gene: 7. Germline V gene lookup returns CDR1 DFQATT and CDR2 SNEGSKA (reference sequence). This CDR3 comprises 13 residues. The CDR3 loop reads CSVVADRDYGYTF. The CDR3 coding sequence is TGCAGTGTCGTCGCGGACAGGGACTATGGCTACACCTTC.

The table lists this clonotype with a few counts. The chain uses TRBV12-3 or TRBV12-4 and TRBJ2-4; tentative D call: TRBD2 (5 bases). V lost 8 bases to trimming and J lost 10 bases, with 9 bases between them. This CDR3 is built from 10 residues. The CDR3 loop reads CASGSGIQYF. CDR3 coding DNA: TGTGCCAGCGGGTCGGGAATTCAGTACTTC.

The chain has TRBV4-1 and TRBJ1-5; the D is unclear. V was shortened by 0 bases and J by 7 bases, with 13 bases between the two germline ends. Germline CDR1 MGHRA, CDR2 YSYEKL. The CDR3 runs to 15 residues. The CDR3 DNA reads as TGCGCCAGCAGCCAAGATCCGGCCAGATTCCAGCCCCAGCATTTT. It codes for CASSQDPARFQPQHF.

V gene TRBV28 combines with J gene TRBJ1-2; D ambiguous. Between the trimmed V and J ends, which lost 6 bases and 6 bases, there was a span of 14 bases. The CDR3 is 13 residues long. Germline CDR1 and CDR2: MDHEN and SYDVKM. CDR3 residues: CASRPGQAHGYTF. In DNA form, the CDR3 reads TGTGCCAGCAGGCCGGGTCAGGCCCATGGCTACACCTTC.

This chain links TRBV6-2 or TRBV6-3 with TRBJ1-3; D not certain. Germline CDR1 is MNHEY and CDR2 is SVGEGT. This CDR3 contains 15 residues. Trimming took off 8 bases at V and 0 bases at J, with 14 bases between the two ends. The CDR3 sequence is CASSTVSSSGNTIYF. The CDR3 nucleotides read TGTGCCAGCTCCACGGTCTCTTCCTCTGGAAACACCATATATTTT.

The J gene is TRBJ2-2, the V gene TRBV20-1; TRBD2 aligns across 13 bases. V trimming: 7 bases; J trimming: 4 bases; junction bases outside the gene matches: 9. CDR3 length: 16 amino acids. Germline CDR1 DFQATT, CDR2 SNEGSKA (reference sequence). The CDR3 coding sequence is TGCAGTGTTCCGGGACTAGCGGGACATCCCACCGGGGAGCTGTTTTTT. This gives the protein CSVPGLAGHPTGELFF.

This clonotype was counted only a few times. The rearrangement joins TRBV28 to TRBJ1-5, with a weak D call TRBD1 (5 bases). The V and J ends lost 3 bases and 6 bases respectively, with 15 bases between them. Germline CDR1 and CDR2: MDHEN and SYDVKM. CDR3 length: 15 amino acids. The CDR3 region is CASSFDGGLGQPQHF. Written as DNA, the CDR3 is TGTGCCAGCAGTTTCGACGGGGGATTAGGTCAGCCCCAGCATTTT.